This T cell receptor (beta chain) was sequenced in a study of T-cell memory formation after mild COVID-19. General observations from the study: The finding that pre-infection memory included some responding clones suggested that cross-reactive memory joined.

TCRdb re-called the 5' RACE reads with MiXCR, one entry per CDR3 protein. The sample carries about 320,000 distinct CDR3 sequences, roughly an eighth recorded once. This CDR3 is built from 15 residues. V shed 5 bases and J shed 5 bases, with 18 bases lying between them. Germline CDR1 SEHNR, CDR2 FQNEAQ (reference sequence). This clonotype was picked up a small number of times. Its antigen is currently unknown. The source is a young man who had mild COVID-19 (a few samples of this study predate the infection). Cell type and time point are not known. Sequenced input: PBMCs or a T cell subset sorted from them (not recorded which). This chain links TRBV7-9 with TRBJ1-1; a possible D gene is TRBD1 (5 bases). As DNA, the CDR3 is TGTGCCAGCAGCGTAACCCTCTCGGGGGAAACTGAAGCTTTCTTT. Translated, it gives CASSVTLSGETEAFF.